The 29 T cell receptor beta chains reported below all come from one sample, sequenced in a study of early T cells in non-severe SARS-CoV-2 infection. One entry per CDR3 protein, called by TCRdb with MiXCR from the 5' RACE reads. The sample contains roughly 58,000 distinct CDR3 sequences, approximately 13% of which appear only once. The sequenced sample consisted of whole blood. The receptors originated from an adult who was a healthcare worker with PCR-confirmed SARS-CoV-2 infection or an uninfected control (not recorded which).

This clonotype showed up just a few times. J is TRBJ2-7 and V is TRBV6-1, with D hard to call. CDR1 is MNHNS and CDR2 is SASEGT in the germline V gene. The CDR3 spans 11 residues. Trimming removed 7 bases at V and 2 bases at J, with 6 bases between. CDR3: CASNQAYEQYF. CDR3 sequence (DNA): TGTGCCAGCAACCAGGCCTACGAGCAGTACTTC.

The rearrangement links TRBV30 to TRBJ1-2; D is unresolved. The germline gives CDR1 GTSNPN, CDR2 SVGIG (reference sequence). V was clipped by 4 bases and J by 6 bases, with 15 bases between them. The CDR3 spans 13 residues. CDR3: CAWTHESADGYTF. Written as DNA, the CDR3 is TGTGCCTGGACCCACGAATCGGCGGATGGCTACACCTTC.

This chain links TRBV12-3 or TRBV12-4 with TRBJ2-4; D gene ambiguous. CDR3 length equals 15 residues. Trimming took 2 bases from V and 1 from J, leaving 9 bases between them. The CDR3 here is CASSLLRGAKNIQYF. DNA of the CDR3: TGTGCCAGCAGTTTATTACGTGGGGCCAAAAACATTCAGTACTTC.

This clonotype was seen only a few times. The chain carries TRBV27 and TRBJ1-1; no clear D. The V gene's germline CDR1 is MNHEY and CDR2 SMNVEV (reference sequence). The germline V and J ends were trimmed by 2 bases and 4 bases, with 8 bases remaining between them. This CDR3 contains 13 residues. The CDR3 region is CASSLRAGTEAFF. The DNA of the CDR3 is TGTGCCAGCAGTTTAAGGGCCGGCACTGAAGCTTTCTTT.

Concerning this clonotype: The junction shows a germline mismatch at one end, possibly a read error. The chain couples TRBV6-8 to TRBJ2-7; 8 nucleotides agree with TRBD1. Looked up from germline, CDR1 is MNHGY and CDR2 is SAAAGT. The CDR3 extends over 19 amino acids. CDR3: CASSSAKQSRTGTGYEKYF. The CDR3 nucleotides read TGTGCCAGCAGTTCTGCTAAACAATCCAGGACAGGGACTGGTTACGAGAAGTACTTC.

This chain connects TRBV30 to TRBJ1-6; 7 bases are shared with TRBD1. Germline loops: CDR1 GTSNPN, CDR2 SVGIG (reference sequence). The CDR3 extends over 13 amino acids. V lost 8 bases, J lost 6 bases, and 7 bases stayed unmatched. Here the CDR3 reads CAGTPGGNSPLHF. The CDR3 DNA reads as TGTGCCGGAACGCCAGGGGGTAATTCACCCCTCCACTTT.

This clonotype has a count of ten or more. The rearrangement links TRBV11-3 to TRBJ2-3, with 7 positions matching TRBD2. Germline values: CDR1 SGHNT, CDR2 YENEEA. This CDR3 is built from 12 residues. V dropped 3 bases and J dropped 6; count of bases not matched to a gene: 0. CDR3 sequence: CASSFSGDTQYF. The CDR3 bases are TGTGCCAGCAGCTTTAGCGGGGATACGCAGTATTTT.

J is TRBJ1-2 and V is TRBV18, with TRBD1 matching over 7 bases. CDR3 length equals 13 residues. The junction had 4 bases not matched to a gene; V was cut back by 5 bases and J by 4 bases. Germline CDR1 reads KGHSH; CDR2 reads LQKENI. CDR3 nucleotide sequence: TGTGCCAGCTCAGACAGGACAGGCTATGGCTACACCTTC. It encodes CASSDRTGYGYTF.

The chain uses TRBV6-6 and TRBJ1-1; 7 bases line up with TRBD1. The germline V gene has CDR1 MNHNY and CDR2 SVGAGI (reference sequence). The CDR3 has 14 amino acids. V trimming: 8 bases; J trimming: 1 base; junction bases outside the gene matches: 7. DNA of the CDR3: TGTGCCAGCTATAAGGGGACAGCGAACACTGAAGCTTTCTTT. Protein: CASYKGTANTEAFF.

This clonotype was seen more than once but under ten times. The chain employs TRBV6-5 and TRBJ1-1; D possibly corresponds to TRBD1 (6 bases). Per germline, CDR1 MNHEY and CDR2 SVGAGI. This CDR3 contains 12 residues. Trimming removed 6 bases at V and 11 bases at J, with 16 bases between. The CDR3 DNA sequence: TGTGCCAGCAGCCTGGACAGAGTGAAGGCTTTCTTT. Protein product: CASSLDRVKAFF.

This clonotype occurred many times. V usage is TRBV11-3 and J usage is TRBJ2-1, with D unresolved. Trimming removed 0 bases from V and 1 base from J, with 10 bases in between. Germline V gene lookup returns CDR1 SGHNT and CDR2 YENEEA. This CDR3 spans 16 amino acids. The CDR3 spells CASSLDVLGSYNEQFF. CDR3 in DNA: TGTGCCAGCAGCTTAGACGTTCTGGGGTCCTACAATGAGCAGTTCTTC.

Note on this clonotype: A much bigger clone sits one base away, suggesting this may be a read error. V is TRBV11-2 and J is TRBJ1-1, with D unresolved. CDR1 is SGHAT, CDR2 FQNNGV, per germline. The CDR3 is 14 residues long. Trimming left V 5 bases short and J 2 bases short, with 12 bases between. CDR3 region: CASSPPTENTEAFF. In DNA form, the CDR3 reads TGTGCCAGCAGCCCGCCCACGGAAAACACTGAAGCTTTCTTT.

This clonotype ranks as medium-sized. The CDR3 sequence is CASSEGTGELFF. In nucleotides, the CDR3 is TGTGCCAGCAGTGAAGGGACCGGGGAGCTGTTTTTT. The chain uses TRBV6-4 and TRBJ2-2; D remains unclear. The CDR3 runs to 12 residues. Germline values: CDR1 MRHNA, CDR2 SNTAGT. V gave up 3 bases and J gave up 5 bases, with 4 bases separating them.

At least ten counts were recorded for this clonotype. V and J are TRBV5-4 and TRBJ2-5, with D unclear. Trimming removed 4 bases at V and 3 bases at J, with 4 bases between. The germline CDR1 and CDR2 sequences are SGHNT and YYREEE (reference sequence). This CDR3 is built from 11 residues. The DNA of the CDR3 is TGTGCCAGCAGCCGGGAAGAGACCCAGTACTTC. Protein: CASSREETQYF.

This clonotype was counted many times. The chain combines TRBV18 with TRBJ1-5; D gene ambiguous. CDR1 and CDR2 (germline): KGHSH, LQKENI. The CDR3 is made up of 12 amino acids. V lost 4 bases to trimming and J lost 1 base, with 2 bases between them. CDR3 loop: CASSLSNQPQHF. Written as DNA, the CDR3 is TGTGCCAGCTCACTGAGCAATCAGCCCCAGCATTTT. The variable domain in full, with the rest retrieved from reference TRBV18 and TRBJ1-5, is NAGVMQNPRHLVRRRGQEARLRCSPMKGHSHVYWYRQLPEEGLKFMVYLQKENIIDESGMPKERFSAEFPKEGPSILRIQQVVRGDSAAYFCASSLSNQPQHFGDGTRLSIL.

This clonotype came up a few times. This chain links TRBV4-1 with TRBJ2-7, with 8 bases matching TRBD2. Germline trimming cut 4 bases from V and 3 bases from J; bases unmatched to any gene: 8. The CDR3 spans 15 residues. Looked up from germline, CDR1 is MGHRA and CDR2 is YSYEKL. In DNA, the CDR3 is TGCGCCAGCAGCCCGGGGGCCGGGAGGGGCTACGAGCAGTACTTC. It is translated as CASSPGAGRGYEQYF.

There are a few counts of this clonotype. The rearrangement joins TRBV14 to TRBJ1-5; a possible D gene is TRBD1 (5 bases). Trimming stripped 1 base from V and 6 bases from J, with 10 bases between. The CDR3 length is 14 residues. Looked up from germline, CDR1 is SGHDN and CDR2 is FVKESK. The CDR3 bases are TGTGCCAGCAGCCAAGCTGGGAGGGGTCAGCCCCAGCATTTT. Protein product: CASSQAGRGQPQHF.

On this clonotype: This clone may be a read error of a much larger clone one base away. The gene calls are TRBV7-9 and TRBJ2-5, with D perhaps assigned TRBD1 or TRBD2 (5 bases each). The germline V gene has CDR1 SEHNR and CDR2 FQNEAQ (reference sequence). V gave up 7 bases and J gave up 1 base, with 10 bases separating them. The CDR3 spans 13 residues. The chain's CDR3 is CASNPGSQETQYF. CDR3 in DNA: TGTGCCAGCAACCCAGGGAGCCAAGAGACCCAGTACTTC.

The gene calls are TRBV20-1 and TRBJ2-7, with D maybe TRBD1 (5 bases). Trimming took off 3 bases at V and 3 bases at J, with 9 bases between the two ends. Germline values: CDR1 DFQATT, CDR2 SNEGSKA (reference sequence). The CDR3 consists of 12 residues. This CDR3 is CSARWQGYEQYF. The CDR3 nucleotides read TGCAGTGCTAGGTGGCAGGGCTACGAGCAGTACTTC.

This clonotype was seen a few times. This sequence joins TRBV30 and TRBJ1-1; TRBD1 might be the D (6 bases). The CDR3 sequence is 14 residues long. CDR1 and CDR2 from the germline V gene are GTSNPN and SVGIG (reference sequence). V dropped 5 bases and J dropped 5 bases, with 18 bases sitting between them. The DNA for the CDR3 is TGTGCCTGGGAAAGGACGGATACAGGGACTGAAGCTTTCTTT. The encoded protein is CAWERTDTGTEAFF.

This clonotype has more than one count but fewer than ten. The chain carries TRBV7-8 and TRBJ2-7; D is uncertain. Germline lookup yields CDR1 SGHVS and CDR2 FQNEAQ. Trimming cost V 5 bases and J 1 base, with 15 bases left between them. The CDR3 loop spans 15 amino acids. The CDR3 reads CASSPTRQLSYEQYF. In nucleotides, the CDR3 is TGTGCCAGCAGCCCGACGCGGCAGCTTTCCTACGAGCAGTACTTC. The complete variable domain, with remaining parts taken from reference TRBV7-8 and TRBJ2-7, reads GAGVSQSPRYKVAKRGQDVALRCDPISGHVSLFWYQQALGQGPEFLTYFQNEAQLDKSGLPSDRFFAERPEGSVSTLKIQRTQQEDSAVYLCASSPTRQLSYEQYFGPGTRLTVT.

This clonotype was seen many times. V usage is TRBV19 and J usage is TRBJ2-1; TRBD1 aligns across 10 bases. This CDR3 has 15 residues. J gave up 7 bases and V 2 bases, and 5 bases lay outside the gene matches. CDR1 and CDR2 (germline): LNHDA, SQIVND (reference sequence). CDR3 loop: CASSIRRQGANEQFF. The CDR3 DNA is TGTGCCAGTAGTATAAGGAGACAGGGGGCGAATGAGCAGTTCTTC.

The chain is built from TRBV5-1 and TRBJ1-1; D gene uncertain. V was trimmed by 0 bases and J by 1 base, leaving 7 bases between them. The CDR3 loop spans 14 amino acids. Germline assignment: CDR1 SGHRS and CDR2 YFSETQ. The CDR3 DNA reads as TGCGCCAGCAGCTTGGTCGGCACGAACACTGAAGCTTTCTTT. Translating it yields CASSLVGTNTEAFF.

V gene TRBV30 combines with J gene TRBJ2-2, with a tentative D call TRBD2 (6 bases). V was pared by 3 bases and J by 4 bases, with 15 bases between. Germline CDR1 reads GTSNPN; CDR2 reads SVGIG (reference sequence). This CDR3 is built from 15 residues. The CDR3: CAWRGGAGITGELFF. The DNA for the CDR3 is TGTGCCTGGAGAGGAGGGGCAGGTATCACCGGGGAGCTGTTTTTT. The variable domain in full, completed from reference TRBV30 and TRBJ2-2, reads SQTIHQWPATLVQPVGSPLSLECTVEGTSNPNLYWYRQAAGRGLQLLFYSVGIGQISSEVPQNLSASRPQDRQFILSSKKLLLSDSGFYLCAWRGGAGITGELFFGEGSRLTVL.

This clonotype has at least ten counts. The chain links TRBV7-9 to TRBJ2-5; 11 nucleotides align to TRBD2. The CDR3 has 16 residues. CDR1 and CDR2 from the germline V gene are SEHNR and FQNEAQ (reference sequence). The junction had 5 bases not matched to a gene; V was cut back by 5 bases and J by 0 bases. The CDR3, as DNA: TGTGCCAGCAGCCCACCGGGACTAGCGGACCAAGAGACCCAGTACTTC. It translates to CASSPPGLADQETQYF.

This clonotype was seen repeatedly, ten times or more. The chain carries TRBV7-9 and TRBJ1-5; 10 nucleotides agree with TRBD1. CDR3 length: 16 residues. Unmatched junction bases numbered 15, after V lost 5 bases and J lost 11 bases. CDR1 is SEHNR, CDR2 FQNEAQ, per germline (reference sequence). The DNA of the CDR3 is TGTGCCAGCAGCATCCGACCCGACAGGGGGCGCGAGACCCAGCATTTT. Translating gives CASSIRPDRGRETQHF.

This clonotype was observed at least ten times. The chain couples TRBV12-3 or TRBV12-4 to TRBJ2-3; the D is unclear. The CDR3 length is 12 residues. V was shortened by 3 bases and J by 1 base, with 2 bases between the two germline ends. As DNA, the CDR3 is TGTGCCAGCAGTTTCGGCACAGATACGCAGTATTTT. It translates to CASSFGTDTQYF.

The chain combines TRBV12-3 or TRBV12-4 with TRBJ1-2; perhaps TRBD1 as D (5 bases). The length of the CDR3 is 15 residues. Trimming left V 3 bases short and J 7 bases short, with 18 bases between. For the CDR3, the DNA is TGTGCCAGCAGTTTCAGGGCTGGAGTTTTGAGTGGCTACACCTTC. Protein product: CASSFRAGVLSGYTF.

This clonotype was seen more than once but under ten times. The V call is TRBV7-6, the J call TRBJ1-1; TRBD1 is a possible D gene (6 bases). This CDR3 is built from 12 residues. V was shortened by 5 bases and J by 8 bases, with 12 bases between the two germline ends. In germline, CDR1 is SGHVS, CDR2 FNYEAQ. CDR3 nucleotides: TGTGCCAGCAGCCTACCAGGGGCCGAAGCTTTCTTT. Protein sequence: CASSLPGAEAFF.